The 20 T cell receptor beta chains below all came from one sample that was sequenced in a study of T cell responses to AZD1222 COVID-19 vaccine. The method was immunoSEQ multiplex PCR; TCRdb's version includes in-frame clones alone and lacks a portion of them. This table has 150,000 to 200,000 clones, around 88% appearing once. Material: peripheral blood, obtained on day 0 of AZD1222 vaccination. These receptors all come from an adult in good health.

The V call is TRBV29-1, the J call TRBJ2-7, with 7 bases aligning to TRBD1. This CDR3 comprises 13 residues. After removal of 6 bases from V and 3 bases from J, the junction contained 8 bases not matched to a gene. Germline assignment: CDR1 SQVTM and CDR2 ANQGSEA. The DNA for the CDR3 is TGCAGCGTCCATGGACAGGACAACTACGAGCAGTACTTC. Its protein is CSVHGQDNYEQYF.

The chain has TRBV6-5 and TRBJ2-1; 9 bases fit TRBD2. Germline CDR1 and CDR2: MNHEY and SVGAGI. This CDR3 spans 15 amino acids. The V gene end was trimmed by 5 bases and the J gene end by 7 bases; junction bases not matched to a gene: 9. The CDR3 bases are TGTGCCAGCAGTATACAGCGGGGGGCGGGGAATGAGCAGTTCTTC. This encodes CASSIQRGAGNEQFF.

This chain connects TRBV6-5 to TRBJ1-6; weak D call: TRBD1 (5 bases). The CDR3 runs 16 residues. Trimming shortened V by 0 bases and J by 7 bases, and 13 bases separated the two germline ends. Germline V gives CDR1 MNHEY, CDR2 SVGAGI. CDR3 sequence (DNA): TGTGCCAGCAGTTACTCTAGAGGTCGGGGGAATTCACCCCTCCACTTT. It codes for CASSYSRGRGNSPLHF.

The V and J genes are TRBV7-3 and TRBJ2-1; either TRBD1 or TRBD2 may fit D (6 bases each). The germline CDR1 and CDR2 sequences are SGHTA and FQGTGA. This CDR3 spans 17 amino acids. V was shortened by 2 bases and J by 6 bases, with 20 bases between the two germline ends. The CDR3 DNA reads TGTGCCAGCAGCTTAGGGGGGCTAGCCGGGATTCGCAATGAGCAGTTCTTC. It is translated as CASSLGGLAGIRNEQFF. The whole variable domain, remainder taken from reference TRBV7-3 and TRBJ2-1, is GAGVSQTPSNKVTEKGKYVELRCDPISGHTALYWYRQSLGQGPEFLIYFQGTGAADDSGLPNDRFFAVRPEGSVSTLKIQRTERGDSAVYLCASSLGGLAGIRNEQFFGPGTRLTVL.

This clone has a single count. The chain recombines TRBV2 with TRBJ2-5, with TRBD2 matching over 9 bases. In germline, CDR1 is SNHLY, CDR2 FYNNEI. The CDR3 length is 16 residues. V shed 7 bases, J shed 2 bases, and the junction held 11 bases outside the gene matches. As DNA, the CDR3 is TGTGCCAGCACCGTCGGGACTAGCAGCCTACAAGAGACCCAGTACTTC. This gives the protein CASTVGTSSLQETQYF.

This clone was recorded only once. The CDR3 DNA follows: TGTGCCAGCAGTTACTCCCAATTTACAGGGAACGAGCAGTACTTC. Protein sequence: CASSYSQFTGNEQYF. The chain is built from TRBV28 and TRBJ2-7; D perhaps matches TRBD1 (6 bases). Looked up from germline, CDR1 is MDHEN and CDR2 is SYDVKM. The CDR3 has 15 residues. Trimming removed 4 bases from V and 5 bases from J, with 18 bases in between.

The chain is built from TRBV28 and TRBJ1-5; D possibly corresponds to TRBD1 (5 bases). The CDR3 extends over 16 amino acids. Looked up from germline, CDR1 is MDHEN and CDR2 is SYDVKM. V lost 8 bases and J 2 bases, leaving 19 bases between the germline ends. The CDR3 protein is CASVGPRYSGNQPQHF. CDR3 bases: TGTGCCAGCGTGGGACCGAGATATAGTGGCAATCAGCCCCAGCATTTT.

The V and J genes are TRBV6-5 and TRBJ1-1; D is uncertain. V was shortened by 7 bases and J by 5 bases, with 11 bases between the two germline ends. Per the germline V gene, CDR1 is MNHEY and CDR2 is SVGAGI. This CDR3 has 12 amino acids. In nucleotides, the CDR3 is TGTGCCAGCAACACGGCCGGGACTGAAGCTTTCTTT. It encodes CASNTAGTEAFF.

V gene TRBV14 combines with J gene TRBJ2-7; D remains unclear. V was clipped by 4 bases and J by 6 bases, with 16 bases between them. Germline V gives CDR1 SGHDN, CDR2 FVKESK. This CDR3 contains 14 residues. The CDR3 protein is CASSLVGSDLEQYF. CDR3 DNA sequence: TGTGCCAGCAGCCTCGTGGGATCCGACCTCGAGCAGTACTTC.

V gene TRBV27 combines with J gene TRBJ1-1; possible D gene TRBD1, 5 bases. The CDR3 totals 14 residues. Germline assignment: CDR1 MNHEY and CDR2 SMNVEV (reference sequence). V was trimmed by 0 bases and J by 6 bases, leaving 11 bases between them. CDR3 in DNA: TGTGCCAGCAGTTTATCGAGGGGCGCTGCTGAAGCTTTCTTT. Translated: CASSLSRGAAEAFF.

V usage is TRBV28 and J usage is TRBJ2-7; 8 positions match TRBD1. From germline, CDR1 is MDHEN and CDR2 SYDVKM. The CDR3 totals 13 residues. Germline trimming cut 3 bases from V and 3 bases from J; bases unmatched to any gene: 1. CDR3 loop: CASSFTGGYEQYF. The DNA for the CDR3 is TGTGCCAGCAGTTTTACAGGGGGCTACGAGCAGTACTTC.

The chain links TRBV18 to TRBJ2-7, with a weak D call TRBD2 (6 bases). The V and J ends lost 2 bases and 0 bases respectively, with 11 bases between them. This CDR3 is built from 15 residues. Looked up from germline, CDR1 is KGHSH and CDR2 is LQKENI. Here the CDR3 DNA reads TGTGCCAGCTCACCAAGGGCGGGAATCTCCTACGAGCAGTACTTC. Translation: CASSPRAGISYEQYF.

This clone appeared a single time. The V gene is TRBV19, the J gene TRBJ1-4; 9 nucleotides line up with TRBD1. Germline V gene sequence: CDR1 LNHDA, CDR2 SQIVND (reference sequence). After removal of 5 bases from V and 0 bases from J, the junction contained 10 bases not matched to a gene. The CDR3 is 18 amino acids. The CDR3, as DNA: TGTGCCAGTAGTCCCGTCCCGGGACAGGGAGCAACTAATGAAAAACTGTTTTTT. It codes for CASSPVPGQGATNEKLFF.

The V call is TRBV5-4, the J call TRBJ1-1, with D possibly matching TRBD1 (5 bases). V gave up 3 bases and J gave up 5 bases, with 14 bases separating them. Germline CDR1 is SGHNT and CDR2 is YYREEE (reference sequence). CDR3 length equals 14 residues. The CDR3 region has the DNA TGTGCCAGCAGCTCTGGGGACCGAGGGACTGAAGCTTTCTTT. As protein: CASSSGDRGTEAFF.

The V call is TRBV9, the J call TRBJ1-5; possibly TRBD1 for D (5 bases). V was pared by 4 bases and J by 3 bases, with 11 bases between. Germline V gene data show CDR1 as SGDLS and CDR2 as YYNGEE. This CDR3 has 14 amino acids. The CDR3 nucleotides read TGTGCCAGCAGCCAGGGACCCGCCAATCAGCCCCAGCATTTT. Its translation is CASSQGPANQPQHF.

The chain carries TRBV6-1 and TRBJ2-7, with a possible D match to TRBD2 (6 bases). The germline V gene has CDR1 MNHNS and CDR2 SASEGT. V was shortened by 2 bases and J by 7 bases, with 12 bases between the two germline ends. The CDR3 has 13 residues. CDR3 loop: CASSETTRGEQYF. For the CDR3, the DNA is TGTGCCAGCAGTGAAACGACCCGGGGGGAGCAGTACTTC.

The genes are TRBV7-9 and TRBJ1-2, with D possibly matching TRBD1 (5 bases). Germline lookup yields CDR1 SEHNR and CDR2 FQNEAQ (reference sequence). The CDR3 length is 12 residues. Deletions cut 7 bases from V and 8 bases from J, with 14 bases between. CDR3 sequence: CASTTRGEGYTF. The DNA for the CDR3 is TGTGCCAGCACTACCCGGGGGGAAGGCTACACCTTC.

The V and J genes are TRBV5-4 and TRBJ1-3, with D perhaps TRBD1 (6 bases). The germline V gene has CDR1 SGHNT and CDR2 YYREEE (reference sequence). The V end was cut by 2 bases, the J end by 4 bases, with 13 bases between. There are 15 residues in the CDR3. CDR3 in amino acids: CASSLKSGAGNTIYF. CDR3 in DNA: TGTGCCAGCAGCTTAAAATCGGGGGCGGGAAACACCATATATTTT.

V usage is TRBV6-2 or TRBV6-3 and J usage is TRBJ2-1, with 15 bases lining up with TRBD2. Germline trimming cut 5 bases from V and 8 bases from J; bases unmatched to any gene: 4. The CDR3 contains 15 residues. Germline values: CDR1 MNHEY, CDR2 SVGEGT. This CDR3 reads CASSRTSGGVDEQFF. The CDR3 DNA is TGTGCCAGCAGTAGGACTAGCGGGGGGGTCGATGAGCAGTTCTTC.

V and J are TRBV24-1 and TRBJ1-4; the D is unclear. The CDR3 totals 12 residues. CDR1 is KGHDR, CDR2 SFDVKD, per germline. The germline V and J ends were trimmed by 1 base and 7 bases, with 3 bases remaining between them. The CDR3, as DNA: TGTGCCACCAGTGATTTAAGTGAAAAACTGTTTTTT. Residues: CATSDLSEKLFF.